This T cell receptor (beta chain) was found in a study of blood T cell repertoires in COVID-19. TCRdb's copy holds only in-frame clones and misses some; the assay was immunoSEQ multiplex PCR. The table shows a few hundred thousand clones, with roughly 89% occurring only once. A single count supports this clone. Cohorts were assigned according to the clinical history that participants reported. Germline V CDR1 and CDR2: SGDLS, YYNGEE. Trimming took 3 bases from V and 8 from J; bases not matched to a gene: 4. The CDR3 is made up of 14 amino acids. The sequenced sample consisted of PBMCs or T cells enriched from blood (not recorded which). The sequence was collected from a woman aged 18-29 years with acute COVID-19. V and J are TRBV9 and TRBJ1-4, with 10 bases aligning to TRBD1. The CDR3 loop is CASSESGQGEKLFF. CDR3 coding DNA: TGTGCCAGCAGCGAATCGGGACAGGGGGAAAAACTGTTTTTT.